The sequence of this T cell receptor (beta chain) was determined in a study of T cells after yellow fever vaccination. Overall study results and limits: A large majority of primary-vaccination clones showed up again after the booster (approximately 95% CD4, 75% to 90% CD8). Clonotypes appearing in both CD4 and CD8 compartments existed, and their share was small. Any FACS-sorted repertoire could hold abundant clonotypes that contaminate it from the bulk population.

A remark on this clonotype: The antigen is undetermined.

The V and J ends lost 4 bases and 0 bases respectively, with 10 bases between them. From germline, CDR1 is SGDLS and CDR2 YYNGEE. This CDR3 is built from 14 residues. The authors made TCR cDNA by 5'RACE template switching, adding a universal primer site and UMIs. TCRdb independently ran MiXCR on the 5' RACE reads; one entry per CDR3 protein. Among about 340,000 distinct CDR3 sequences, approximately 13% were seen once, and the ten largest hold 3.2%. The source material was CD4+ T cells sorted from PBMCs, sampled 15 days after the yellow fever booster vaccination. This clonotype was obtained from a man aged 18 to 30 who received the YFV17D yellow fever vaccine. V is TRBV9 and J is TRBJ1-1; D not certain. The CDR3 region is CASSPFPMNTEAFF. The CDR3 DNA reads as TGTGCCAGCAGCCCTTTTCCTATGAACACTGAAGCTTTCTTT.